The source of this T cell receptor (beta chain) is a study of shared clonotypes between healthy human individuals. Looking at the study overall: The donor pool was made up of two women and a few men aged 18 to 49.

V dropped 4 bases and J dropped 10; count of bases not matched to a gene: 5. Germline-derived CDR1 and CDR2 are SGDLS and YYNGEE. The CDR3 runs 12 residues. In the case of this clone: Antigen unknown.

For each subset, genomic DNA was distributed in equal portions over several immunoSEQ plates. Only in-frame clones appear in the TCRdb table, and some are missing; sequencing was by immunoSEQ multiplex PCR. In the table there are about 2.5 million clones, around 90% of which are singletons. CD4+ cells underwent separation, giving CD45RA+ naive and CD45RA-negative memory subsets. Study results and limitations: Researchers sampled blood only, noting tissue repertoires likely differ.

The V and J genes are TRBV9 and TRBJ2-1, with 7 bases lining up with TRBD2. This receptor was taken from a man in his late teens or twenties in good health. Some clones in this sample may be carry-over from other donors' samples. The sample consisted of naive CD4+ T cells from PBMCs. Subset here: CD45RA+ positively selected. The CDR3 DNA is TGTGCCAGCAGCCCTCCAGCGGGAGAGCAGTTCTTC. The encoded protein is CASSPPAGEQFF.